This T cell receptor (beta chain) was sequenced during a study of shared clonotypes between healthy human individuals (dated by TCRdb to the early 2020s). The study in broad terms: The cohort included three men and a couple of women between 18 and 49 years of age. Between about 0.85 and 10 billion PBMCs per donor were obtained by leukapheresis. To increase sequencing depth and limit assay-specific biases, different laboratories used diverse techniques to prepare libraries and sequence TCR repertoires. To estimate repertoire size and how much clonotypes are shared between individuals, the study performed deep sequencing of blood TCR repertoires from a few healthy adults. Per donor, three plates each were used for CD4 naive and CD4 memory, two for CD8 naive, and one for CD8 memory. Study-wide conclusions, independent of this receptor: Because the study included a small number of donors, the genetic and exposure-history diversity represented was limited. Sampling was restricted to blood, and TCR repertoires in tissues likely differ from the TCR repertoires found in blood. Compared with non-shared clonotypes, the clonotypes found in all four sorted-subset donors had higher generation probabilities. Incomplete sequencing was indicated by rarefaction of sorted-subset datasets, despite the large sequencing depth. When several donors were compared, the shared fraction of clonotypes was approximately 5% for naive CD4, roughly 3.4% for naive CD8, roughly 2.5% for memory CD4, and approximately 0.4% for memory CD8. Pairwise subsampling led to the expectation that sequencing depth would affect the degree of clonotype sharing among donors. Larger estimated clonotype richness was generally found for naive subsets than for memory subsets.

CD8 naive samples were CD45RO-negative cells positively selected for CCR7, giving a CD45RA+CCR7+ population that excluded TemRA cells. The donors were healthy, HIV-negative adults who had no recently reported acute infections or vaccinations. Only Caucasian adults living in Nashville, Tennessee, USA were represented among the donors. Blood was collected by leukapheresis, and PBMCs were isolated by Ficoll-Histopaque density gradient centrifugation and then cryopreserved in liquid nitrogen vapor phase. Analytical flow cytometry was used to check the purity and quantity of each magnetically sorted T cell population. Genomic DNA was isolated from every sorted fraction and measured by UV absorbance on a Nanodrop 2000c. TCR CDR3 regions were amplified from genomic DNA by multiplex PCR using the deep immunoSEQ assay. For each cell subset, the extracted genomic DNA was distributed evenly across all wells of several immunoSEQ 96-well plates, and each plate served as one replicate. Each replicate PCR for sorted subsets received about 220 ng genomic DNA, equal to 28,000 or so T cell genomes. The purified libraries were quantified using a Qubit 3.0 fluorometer, sized with a Bioanalyzer 2100, and then quantified again using the KAPA Library Quantification kit. A separate single-read 150-cycle Illumina NextSeq 550 flow cell was used to sequence each immunoSEQ 96-well plate. Under the source paper's analysis protocol: Because the immunoSEQ output held only junctional sequences and lacked quality scores, the filtering could not match the filtering applied to full-length reads. Sequences were annotated with PyIR, a Python wrapper for IgBLAST v1.9, and V/J genes and CDR3 were assigned using IMGT germline references. Reads with weak V/J assignments (E-value above 1e-6), missing CDR3, stop codons, out-of-frame junctions, or ambiguous translated residues were removed. V3J clonotypes were defined as sequences sharing the same inferred V gene, J gene, and CDR3 amino acid sequence. To compute the percentage overlap between repertoires, the number of shared unique clonotypes was divided by the size of the smaller repertoire. RTK rarefaction, the Chao1 estimator, and Recon v2.1 estimates of unobserved clonotypes were used to assess repertoire richness. Generation probabilities for all TCRbeta clonotypes obtained by the gDNA method from a handful of donors were computed using OLGA. The clones in this table, taken by TCRdb from immuneACCESS, are in-frame only. Not every clone is retained; where verified, under half of the shortfall comes from an unresolved V gene, and the cause of the rest is unknown. V and J calls and clone size are given by that table; D and trimming were obtained from the DNA. Present in this sample are some 2 million clones, just under 95% of which were seen just once. Roughly 1.2% of the sample goes to the ten largest clones.

The CDR3 sequence holds 14 residues, the cysteine and phenylalanine included. The kept DNA is CDR3 alone, 42 bases in frame from the first base. The germline V gene (reference sequence) provides CDR1 MNHEY and CDR2 SMNVEV. V sheds 6 bases and J sheds 2 bases, leaving 13 bases between their ends. This clone was detected once. Its specific antigen is unknown. Base qualities are not at hand, and no much larger clone is one base apart. The clonotype originates from a young man in good health. The rearranged chain carries TRBV27 and TRBJ2-5, with the D gene call left open. Specimen: naive CD8+ T cells sorted from blood. The cell subset or site label, read with the paper, signifies: CD45RA+CCR7+. The DNA sequence is TGTGCCAGCAGCTTTGTGCCTACACAAGAGACCCAGTACTTC. It translates as CASSFVPTQETQYF.